This entry lists 10 T cell receptor beta chains sequenced from one sample in a study of shared clonotypes between healthy human individuals. TCRdb's copy holds only in-frame clones and misses some; the assay was immunoSEQ multiplex PCR. This sample has over 2 million clones, with approximately 94% found just once. CD45RO-negative CD8 cells positively selected for CCR7 made up the naive population, which excluded terminally differentiated effector memory CD45RA+ cells. The material sequenced was naive CD8+ T cells sorted from blood. Source of these receptors: a man aged 18-30 years in good health.

The chain joins TRBV13 to TRBJ2-3; D is perhaps TRBD2 (5 bases). The V gene's germline CDR1 is PRHDT and CDR2 FYEKMQ (reference sequence). The CDR3 loop spans 12 amino acids. Trimming removed 4 bases from V and 4 bases from J, with 6 bases in between. The CDR3 DNA sequence: TGTGCCAGCAGCTGGGAGCCAGATACGCAGTATTTT. This codes for CASSWEPDTQYF.

Note on this clone: The junction departs from the called germline gene at one end, perhaps through a read error. J is TRBJ2-5 and V is TRBV7-7; tentative D call: TRBD1 (6 bases). Germline V gene lookup returns CDR1 SSHAT and CDR2 FNYEAQ (reference sequence). The CDR3 extends over 15 amino acids. CDR3 region: CASSSNQGYQETQYF. The CDR3 DNA follows: TGTGCTAGCAGCTCGAACCAGGGGTACCAAGAGACCCAGTACTTC.

The rearrangement links TRBV13 to TRBJ1-1; no firm D call. V dropped 0 bases and J dropped 3 bases, with 5 bases sitting between them. The V gene's germline CDR1 is PRHDT and CDR2 FYEKMQ (reference sequence). This CDR3 has 13 residues. The CDR3 here is CASSLGPDTEAFF. The CDR3 DNA reads TGTGCCAGCAGCTTAGGGCCCGACACTGAAGCTTTCTTT.

The chain is built from TRBV4-1 and TRBJ2-1; D call uncertain. CDR3 size: 15 residues. Germline CDR1 reads MGHRA; CDR2 reads YSYEKL. Trimming shortened V by 0 bases and J by 4 bases, and 10 bases separated the two germline ends. The CDR3 protein is CASSQEPEEYNEQFF. CDR3 bases: TGCGCCAGCAGCCAAGAACCAGAGGAGTACAATGAGCAGTTCTTC.

The chain employs TRBV27 and TRBJ2-7; tentatively, D is TRBD1 (5 bases). The V gene's germline CDR1 is MNHEY and CDR2 SMNVEV (reference sequence). Trimming left V 6 bases short and J 2 bases short, with 11 bases between. This CDR3 is built from 13 residues. Here the CDR3 reads CASSEGAPYEQYF. The CDR3 DNA is TGTGCCAGCAGCGAAGGGGCCCCCTACGAGCAGTACTTC.

The chain links TRBV6-5 to TRBJ2-1; D is uncertain. The CDR3 has 13 residues. V shed 0 bases and J shed 8 bases, with 8 bases lying between them. The germline V gene encodes CDR1 MNHEY and CDR2 SVGAGI. The CDR3 spells CASSYSIQDEQFF. In nucleotides, the CDR3 is TGTGCCAGCAGTTACTCCATCCAGGATGAGCAGTTCTTC.

CDR3 bases: TGTGCCTGGAACGAGGGTGGAAACACCATATATTTT. The encoded protein is CAWNEGGNTIYF. The chain carries TRBV30 and TRBJ1-3; D unresolved. This CDR3 has 12 amino acids. Trimming took 4 bases from V and 3 from J, leaving 7 bases between them. The germline V gene encodes CDR1 GTSNPN and CDR2 SVGIG (reference sequence).

The chain recombines TRBV27 with TRBJ2-7; D perhaps matches TRBD1 (7 bases). V was cut by 2 bases and J by 3 bases, with 11 bases left in between. The length of the CDR3 is 14 residues. From germline, CDR1 is MNHEY and CDR2 SMNVEV (reference sequence). The CDR3 region is CASSLAGQFYEQYF. In DNA, the CDR3 is TGTGCCAGCAGTTTAGCGGGACAGTTCTACGAGCAGTACTTC.

The chain employs TRBV15 and TRBJ2-5, with no clear D. V dropped 4 bases and J dropped 4 bases, with 13 bases sitting between them. The CDR3 covers 14 residues. CDR1 is LNHNV and CDR2 is YYDKDF in the germline V gene (reference sequence). CDR3 sequence (DNA): TGTGCCACCAGCACCCTGGACGGCGCAGAGACCCAGTACTTC. Its protein product is CATSTLDGAETQYF.

The chain recombines TRBV9 with TRBJ2-5; TRBD2 matches 13 bases. V was pared by 0 bases and J by 5 bases, with 4 bases of the junction left unmatched. Germline V gene sequence: CDR1 SGDLS, CDR2 YYNGEE. The CDR3 spans 16 residues. In DNA form, the CDR3 reads TGTGCCAGCAGCGTAGGGACTAGCGGGAGTGGGGAGACCCAGTACTTC. It is translated as CASSVGTSGSGETQYF.